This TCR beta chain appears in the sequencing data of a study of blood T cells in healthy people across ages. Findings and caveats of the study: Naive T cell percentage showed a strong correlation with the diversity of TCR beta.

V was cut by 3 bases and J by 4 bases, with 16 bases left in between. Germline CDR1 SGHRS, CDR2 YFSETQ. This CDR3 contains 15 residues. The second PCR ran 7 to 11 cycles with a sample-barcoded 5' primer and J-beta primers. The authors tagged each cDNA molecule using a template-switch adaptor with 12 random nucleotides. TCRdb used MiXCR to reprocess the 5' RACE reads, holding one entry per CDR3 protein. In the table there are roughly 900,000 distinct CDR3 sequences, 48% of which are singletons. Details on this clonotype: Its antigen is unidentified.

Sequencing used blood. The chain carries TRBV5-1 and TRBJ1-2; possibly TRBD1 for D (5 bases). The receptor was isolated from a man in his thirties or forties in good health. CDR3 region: CASSSGRGRSYGYTF. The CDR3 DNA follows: TGCGCCAGCAGCTCCGGACGGGGACGAAGCTATGGCTACACCTTC.